Given below is one T cell receptor beta chain in context. This CDR3 spans 15 amino acids. Between the trimmed V and J ends, which lost 1 base and 1 base, there was a span of 10 bases. Germline V gene lookup returns CDR1 SNHLY and CDR2 FYNNEI. Measured with immunoSEQ multiplex PCR; TCRdb has only the in-frame clones, and not every one. The profile shows about 250,000 clones, about nine tenths of them singletons. These data come from a study of blood T cell repertoires in COVID-19. The V call is TRBV2, the J call TRBJ2-5; unclear D gene. The receptor's source is a woman in her 30s with acute COVID-19. Sequenced input: PBMCs or T cells enriched from blood (not recorded which). The CDR3 nucleotides are TGTGCCAGCAGTGAAGTTGGCTTCTCCCAAGAGACCCAGTACTTC. Translation: CASSEVGFSQETQYF.